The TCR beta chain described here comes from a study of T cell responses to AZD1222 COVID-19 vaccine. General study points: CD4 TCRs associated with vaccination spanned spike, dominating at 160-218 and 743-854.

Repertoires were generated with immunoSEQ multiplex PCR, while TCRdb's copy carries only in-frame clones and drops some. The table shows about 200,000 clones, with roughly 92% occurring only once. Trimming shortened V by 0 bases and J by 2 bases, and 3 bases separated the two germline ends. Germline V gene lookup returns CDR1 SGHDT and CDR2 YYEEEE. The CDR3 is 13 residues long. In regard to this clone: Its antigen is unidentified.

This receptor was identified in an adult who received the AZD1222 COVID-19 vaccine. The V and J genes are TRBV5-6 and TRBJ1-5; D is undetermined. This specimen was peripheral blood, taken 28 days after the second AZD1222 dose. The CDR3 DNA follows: TGTGCCAGCAGCTTGGCTCGCAATCAGCCCCAGCATTTT. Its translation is CASSLARNQPQHF. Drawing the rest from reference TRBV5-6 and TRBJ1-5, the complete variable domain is DAGVTQSPTHLIKTRGQQVTLRCSPKSGHDTVSWYQQALGQGPQFIFQYYEEEERQRGNFPDRFSGHQFPNYSSELNVNALLLGDSALYLCASSLARNQPQHFGDGTRLSIL.